The 5 T cell receptor beta chains listed next were all sequenced from one sample in a study of blood T cell repertoires in COVID-19. Clones were read by immunoSEQ multiplex PCR, and TCRdb kept only the in-frame ones, dropping some. The table has some 310,000 clones, roughly nine tenths seen once; the top ten hold about a tenth. Sequenced input: PBMCs or T cells enriched from blood (not recorded which). The source of these receptors is a woman in her twenties or thirties who had recovered from COVID-19.

J is TRBJ1-1 and V is TRBV7-9; D perhaps matches TRBD1 (5 bases). There are 18 residues in the CDR3. Germline loops: CDR1 SEHNR, CDR2 FQNEAQ (reference sequence). Trimming removed 4 bases from V and 3 bases from J, with 24 bases in between. CDR3 DNA sequence: TGTGCCAGCAGCTCAGGGCGGTCTCGGGTTGTCGAAGACACTGAAGCTTTCTTT. Translating gives CASSSGRSRVVEDTEAFF. Based on the CDR3 plus reference TRBV7-9 and TRBJ1-1, the full variable domain is DTGVSQNPRHKITKRGQNVTFRCDPISEHNRLYWYRQTLGQGPEFLTYFQNEAQLEKSRLLSDRFSAERPKGSFSTLEIQRTEQGDSAMYLCASSSGRSRVVEDTEAFFGQGTRLTVV.

The chain uses TRBV27 and TRBJ2-7; tentative D call: TRBD2 (5 bases). Germline loops: CDR1 MNHEY, CDR2 SMNVEV (reference sequence). V was cut by 6 bases and J by 2 bases, with 11 bases left in between. CDR3 length equals 13 residues. The CDR3 spells CASSHGLAYEQYF. The CDR3 nucleotides read TGTGCCAGCAGCCACGGACTTGCCTACGAGCAGTACTTC.

V gene TRBV11-3 combines with J gene TRBJ1-1; D uncertain. The CDR3 has 13 amino acids. V lost 9 bases, J lost 4 bases, and 15 bases lay in between. CDR1 is SGHNT, CDR2 YENEEA, per germline. CDR3 DNA: TGTGCCAGTTCCCTAGGAACAATCACTGAAGCTTTCTTT. This sequence encodes CASSLGTITEAFF.

This chain uses TRBV27 with TRBJ2-1; 9 bases agree with TRBD1. Germline CDR1 reads MNHEY; CDR2 reads SMNVEV (reference sequence). The CDR3 is 15 residues long. Trimming cost V 7 bases and J 10 bases; bases outside gene matches: 14. The CDR3 DNA sequence: TGTGCCAGCACCTTCCACAGGGGGCGTATGTCGGAGCAGTTCTTC. Translation gives CASTFHRGRMSEQFF.

The count of this clone is one. The chain has TRBV27 and TRBJ2-7; TRBD2 matches at 11 bases. The CDR3 runs 15 residues. CDR1 is MNHEY and CDR2 is SMNVEV in the germline V gene (reference sequence). J was trimmed by 5 bases and V by 5 bases; bases with no gene match: 8. CDR3 in DNA: TGTGCCAGCAGTCGTTCGACTAGCGGGATGGACGAGCAGTACTTC. Protein product: CASSRSTSGMDEQYF.